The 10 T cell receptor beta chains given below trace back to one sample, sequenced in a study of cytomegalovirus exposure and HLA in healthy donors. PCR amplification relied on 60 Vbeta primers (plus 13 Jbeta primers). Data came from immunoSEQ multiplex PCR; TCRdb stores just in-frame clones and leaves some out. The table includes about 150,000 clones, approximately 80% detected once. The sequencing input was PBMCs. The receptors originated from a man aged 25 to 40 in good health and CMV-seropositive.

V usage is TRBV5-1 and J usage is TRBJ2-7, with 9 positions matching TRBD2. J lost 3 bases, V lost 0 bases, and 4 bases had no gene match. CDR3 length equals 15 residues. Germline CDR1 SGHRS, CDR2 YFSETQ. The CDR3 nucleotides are TGCGCCAGCAGCTTGGAGCCTAGCGGGAACTACGAGCAGTACTTC. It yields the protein CASSLEPSGNYEQYF. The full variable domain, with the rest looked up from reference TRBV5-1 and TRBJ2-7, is KAGVTQTPRYLIKTRGQQVTLSCSPISGHRSVSWYQQTPGQGLQFLFEYFSETQRNKGNFPGRFSGRQFSNSRSEMNVSTLELGDSALYLCASSLEPSGNYEQYFGPGTRLTVT.

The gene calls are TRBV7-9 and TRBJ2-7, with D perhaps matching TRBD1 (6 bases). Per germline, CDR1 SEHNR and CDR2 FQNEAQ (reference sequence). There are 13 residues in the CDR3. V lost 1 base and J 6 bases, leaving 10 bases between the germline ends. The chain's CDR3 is CASSLDGGGEQYF. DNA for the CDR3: TGTGCCAGCAGCTTAGATGGGGGCGGCGAGCAGTACTTC.

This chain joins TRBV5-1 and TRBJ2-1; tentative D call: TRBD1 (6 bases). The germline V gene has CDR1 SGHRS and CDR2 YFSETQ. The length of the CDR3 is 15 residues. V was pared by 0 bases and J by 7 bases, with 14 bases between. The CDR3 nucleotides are TGCGCCAGCAGCTTGGTACCACAGGGAAATAATGAGCAGTTCTTC. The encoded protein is CASSLVPQGNNEQFF.

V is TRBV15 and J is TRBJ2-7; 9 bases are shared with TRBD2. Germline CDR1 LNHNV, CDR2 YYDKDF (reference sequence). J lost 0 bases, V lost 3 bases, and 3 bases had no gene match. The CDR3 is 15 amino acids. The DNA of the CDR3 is TGTGCCACCAGCAGCGGACTAGCGCTCTCCTACGAGCAGTACTTC. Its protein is CATSSGLALSYEQYF.

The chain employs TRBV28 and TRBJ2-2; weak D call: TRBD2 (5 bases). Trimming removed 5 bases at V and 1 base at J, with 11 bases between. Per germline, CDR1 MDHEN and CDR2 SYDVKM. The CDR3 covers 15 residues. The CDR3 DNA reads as TGTGCCAGCAGTACCTATAGCGTGAACACCGGGGAGCTGTTTTTT. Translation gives CASSTYSVNTGELFF.

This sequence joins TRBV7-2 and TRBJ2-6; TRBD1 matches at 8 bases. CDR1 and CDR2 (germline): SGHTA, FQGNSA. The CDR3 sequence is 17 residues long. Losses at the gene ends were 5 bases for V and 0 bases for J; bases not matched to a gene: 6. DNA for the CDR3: TGTGCCAGCAGCGCAGGACAGGGTTTCTCTGGGGCCAACGTCCTGACTTTC. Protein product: CASSAGQGFSGANVLTF.

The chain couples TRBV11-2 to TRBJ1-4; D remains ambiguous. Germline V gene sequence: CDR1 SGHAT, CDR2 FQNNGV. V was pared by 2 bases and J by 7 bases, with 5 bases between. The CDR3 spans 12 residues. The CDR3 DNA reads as TGTGCCAGCAGCTTACGGAGTGAAAAACTGTTTTTT. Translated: CASSLRSEKLFF.

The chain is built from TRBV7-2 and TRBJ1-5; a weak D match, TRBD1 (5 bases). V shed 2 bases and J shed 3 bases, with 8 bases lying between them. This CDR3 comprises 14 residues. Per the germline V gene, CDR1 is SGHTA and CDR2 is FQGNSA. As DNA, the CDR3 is TGTGCCAGCAGCTTAAGCAGGGACAATCAGCCCCAGCATTTT. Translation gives CASSLSRDNQPQHF. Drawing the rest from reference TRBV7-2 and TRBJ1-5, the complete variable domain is GAGVSQSPSNKVTEKGKDVELRCDPISGHTALYWYRQSLGQGLEFLIYFQGNSAPDKSGLPSDRFSAERTGGSVSTLTIQRTQQEDSAVYLCASSLSRDNQPQHFGDGTRLSIL.

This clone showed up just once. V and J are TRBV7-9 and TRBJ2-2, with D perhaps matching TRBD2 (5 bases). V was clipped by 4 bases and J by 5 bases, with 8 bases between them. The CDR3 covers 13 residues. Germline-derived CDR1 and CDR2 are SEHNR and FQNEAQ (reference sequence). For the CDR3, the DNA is TGTGCCAGCAGCTCAACGGGGACCGGGGAGCTGTTTTTT. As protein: CASSSTGTGELFF. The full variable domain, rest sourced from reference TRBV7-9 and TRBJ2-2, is DTGVSQNPRHKITKRGQNVTFRCDPISEHNRLYWYRQTLGQGPEFLTYFQNEAQLEKSRLLSDRFSAERPKGSFSTLEIQRTEQGDSAMYLCASSSTGTGELFFGEGSRLTVL.

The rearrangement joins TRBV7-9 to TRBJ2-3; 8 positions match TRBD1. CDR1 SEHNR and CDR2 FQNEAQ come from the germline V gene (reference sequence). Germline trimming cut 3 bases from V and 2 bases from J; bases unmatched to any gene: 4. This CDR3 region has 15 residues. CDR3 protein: CASSFGTGNTDTQYF. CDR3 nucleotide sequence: TGTGCCAGCAGCTTTGGGACAGGAAACACAGATACGCAGTATTTT.